Listed below are T cell receptor beta chains from one sample, sequenced in a study of blood T cell repertoires in COVID-19. Sequencing used immunoSEQ multiplex PCR; TCRdb keeps in-frame clones, though not all of them. The table shows roughly 100,000 clones, with about 86% occurring only once. Sequencing was done on a sample of peripheral blood. These TCRs come from a woman aged 70-85 years with acute or convalescent COVID-19. Both conserved end residues are part of each CDR3. The D gene is left open where the match is weak. Rows may omit the clone size; those that give it use once, few, many or a size class.

size,V,J,D,CDR3,DNA
-,TRBV7-6,TRBJ2-5,-,CASSFRGKETQYF,TGTGCCAGCAGCTTCAGGGGTAAAGAGACCCAGTACTTC
-,TRBV27,TRBJ1-1,-,CASSLVQGGEAFF,TGTGCCAGCAGTTTAGTTCAGGGAGGGGAAGCTTTCTTT
-,TRBV5-1,TRBJ2-1,TRBD2,CASSPGTSGNYNEQFF,TGCGCCAGCAGCCCTGGGACTAGCGGGAATTACAATGAGCAGTTCTTC
-,TRBV5-1,TRBJ1-2,-,CASSLGGQSYGYTF,TGCGCCAGCAGCTTGGGAGGACAGAGCTATGGCTACACCTTC
-,TRBV3-1/TRBV3-2,TRBJ1-1,-,CASRRSPGTEAFF,TGTGCCAGCAGGAGGAGCCCTGGGACTGAAGCTTTCTTT
-,TRBV3-1/TRBV3-2,TRBJ1-2,-,CASSHRTDGYTF,TGTGCCAGCAGCCATCGGACAGATGGCTACACCTTC
-,TRBV5-1,TRBJ1-2,TRBD1,CASSFSRGNDGYTF,TGCGCCAGCAGCTTCTCCAGGGGGAACGATGGCTACACCTTC
once,TRBV21-1,TRBJ2-7,-,CASSKNRGAKTYEQYF,TGTGCCAGCAGCAAAAACCGGGGGGCGAAGACCTACGAGCAGTACTTC
once,TRBV2,TRBJ2-7,-,CASSGGDLENLYEQYF,TGTGCCAGCAGTGGGGGGGATTTGGAGAACTTGTACGAGCAGTACTTC
-,TRBV2,TRBJ2-7,TRBD2,CASSEYSGAGTYEQYF,TGTGCCAGCAGTGAATATAGCGGGGCTGGAACCTACGAGCAGTACTTC
few,TRBV5-1,TRBJ2-7,TRBD2,CASRDRYGLAGGDEQYF,TGCGCCAGTAGGGACAGGTACGGACTAGCGGGAGGTGACGAGCAGTACTTC
few,TRBV19,TRBJ2-7,-,CASSTPQSTTRQYF,TGTGCCAGTAGTACCCCGCAGTCGACAACTAGACAGTACTTC
few,TRBV5-1,TRBJ2-2,TRBD1,CASSSGQGVVGELFF,TGCGCCAGCAGCTCGGGACAGGGGGTCGTCGGGGAGCTGTTTTTT
-,TRBV5-6,TRBJ2-1,TRBD2,CASSLELAGGEFF,TGTGCCAGCAGCTTGGAACTAGCGGGGGGAGAGTTCTTC
-,TRBV5-6,TRBJ2-5,-,CASSLVRGEETQYF,TGTGCCAGCAGCTTGGTTCGCGGGGAAGAGACCCAGTACTTC
once,TRBV6-5,TRBJ1-4,-,CASSSPGGEKLFF,TGTGCCAGCAGTTCACCAGGAGGTGAAAAACTGTTTTTT
-,TRBV5-1,TRBJ1-6,-,CASTPEGANSPLHF,TGCGCCAGCACCCCGGAGGGTGCTAATTCACCCCTCCACTTT
-,TRBV19,TRBJ2-5,TRBD2,CASSTPAGGRETQYF,TGTGCCAGTAGTACCCCAGCGGGAGGGCGAGAGACCCAGTACTTC
-,TRBV6-5,TRBJ1-1,-,CASSLSDRNTEAFF,TGTGCCAGCAGTCTCTCGGACAGGAACACTGAAGCTTTCTTT
-,TRBV19,TRBJ2-2,TRBD2,CARFTAGGPNTGELFF,TGTGCCAGATTTACGGCGGGAGGCCCGAACACCGGGGAGCTGTTTTTT
once,TRBV15,TRBJ1-3,-,CATSNRVSGNTIYF,TGTGCCACCAGCAACAGGGTCTCTGGAAACACCATATATTTT
-,TRBV9,TRBJ2-3,-,CASSAGLTTSDTQYF,TGTGCCAGCAGCGCGGGACTTACCACCAGCGATACGCAGTATTTT
-,TRBV7-6,TRBJ2-7,TRBD2,CASSSGTSGSYEQYF,TGTGCCAGCAGCTCCGGGACTAGCGGGAGTTACGAGCAGTACTTC
-,TRBV2,TRBJ2-5,-,CASGVRVGETQYF,TGTGCCAGCGGGGTCAGGGTAGGGGAGACCCAGTACTTC
few,TRBV28,TRBJ2-1,-,CAGARDSYNEQFF,TGTGCCGGGGCCAGAGACTCCTACAATGAGCAGTTCTTC
-,TRBV18,TRBJ2-1,TRBD1,CASSPPIGTGGNEQFF,TGTGCCAGCTCACCACCGATCGGGACAGGGGGAAATGAGCAGTTCTTC
-,TRBV9,TRBJ1-1,TRBD1,CASSPWTGLNTEAFF,TGTGCCAGCAGCCCTTGGACAGGGCTGAACACTGAAGCTTTCTTT
-,TRBV5-1,TRBJ1-1,TRBD1,CASSLGVVTGTTEAFF,TGCGCCAGCAGCTTGGGCGTCGTGACAGGGACCACTGAAGCTTTCTTT
-,TRBV19,TRBJ1-5,TRBD1,CASSSPGQASNQPQHF,TGTGCCAGTAGTAGCCCTGGACAGGCTAGCAATCAGCCCCAGCATTTT
-,TRBV11-2,TRBJ1-2,-,CASSVRGRGGGYTF,TGTGCCAGCAGCGTTAGAGGCCGGGGGGGTGGCTACACCTTC
once,TRBV5-4,TRBJ2-3,TRBD2,CASSLALAGGGYTDTQYF,TGTGCCAGCAGCTTGGCTTTAGCGGGGGGCGGTTACACAGATACGCAGTATTTT
-,TRBV7-9,TRBJ2-2,-,CASSLAGANTGELFF,TGTGCCAGCAGCTTAGCAGGGGCGAACACCGGGGAGCTGTTTTTT
-,TRBV15,TRBJ1-1,-,CATSRVEGVNTEAFF,TGTGCCACCAGCAGAGTGGAGGGAGTGAACACTGAAGCTTTCTTT
-,TRBV5-1,TRBJ1-4,-,CASGWGDNEKLFF,TGCGCCAGCGGATGGGGGGATAATGAAAAACTGTTTTTT
-,TRBV28,TRBJ1-6,-,CASKRSSSYNSPLHF,TGTGCCAGCAAGCGAAGCAGCTCCTATAATTCACCCCTCCACTTT
-,TRBV11-3,TRBJ2-2,-,CASSQNRDGELFF,TGTGCCAGCAGCCAGAACAGGGACGGGGAGCTGTTTTTT
-,TRBV3-1/TRBV3-2,TRBJ1-2,TRBD1,CASSQGAERGQPYTF,TGTGCCAGCAGCCAAGGGGCGGAAAGGGGACAGCCCTACACCTTC
-,TRBV5-4,TRBJ2-3,TRBD1,CASSFWDRGIDTQYF,TGTGCCAGCAGCTTTTGGGACAGGGGGATAGATACGCAGTATTTT
-,TRBV12-3/TRBV12-4,TRBJ1-4,-,CASGTAGFGKLFF,TGTGCCAGCGGTACGGCAGGGTTTGGGAAACTGTTTTTT
-,TRBV6-1,TRBJ1-2,TRBD1,CASTRQGAFGYTF,TGTGCCAGCACTCGACAGGGGGCGTTTGGCTACACCTTC
-,TRBV6-5,TRBJ2-7,TRBD1,CATHRNTGTGYEQYF,TGTGCCACTCACCGAAACACCGGGACAGGTTACGAGCAGTACTTC
-,TRBV28,TRBJ2-7,-,CASSVNYEQYF,TGTGCCAGCAGTGTAAACTACGAGCAGTACTTC
-,TRBV19,TRBJ2-7,TRBD2,CASSIDGGGSYEQYF,TGTGCCAGTAGTATAGATGGGGGGGGCTCCTACGAGCAGTACTTC
-,TRBV5-4,TRBJ2-5,-,CASSLGGEKETQYF,TGTGCCAGCAGCTTGGGCGGGGAGAAAGAGACCCAGTACTTC
-,TRBV3-1/TRBV3-2,TRBJ1-2,TRBD1,CASLGHRGPRNYGYTF,TGTGCCAGCCTCGGCCACAGGGGCCCCCGGAACTATGGCTACACCTTC
-,TRBV7-9,TRBJ1-1,TRBD1,CASRDRGRNEAFF,TGTGCCAGCAGGGACAGGGGACGGAATGAAGCTTTCTTT
once,TRBV5-6,TRBJ2-3,-,CASSPPWRKSTDTQYF,TGTGCCAGCAGCCCCCCTTGGCGGAAAAGCACAGATACGCAGTATTTT
-,TRBV7-9,TRBJ1-2,TRBD1,CASSHLPTGGANGYTF,TGTGCCAGCAGCCACCTTCCGACAGGGGGTGCAAATGGCTACACCTTC
once,TRBV7-3,TRBJ2-1,TRBD2,CASSEQAGVANEQFF,TGTGCCAGCAGCGAACAAGCGGGAGTGGCTAATGAGCAGTTCTTC
-,TRBV4-1,TRBJ2-2,TRBD2,CASSQERGLAGGLSTGELFF,TGCGCCAGCAGCCAAGAAAGGGGACTAGCGGGGGGGCTCTCCACCGGGGAGCTGTTTTTT
-,TRBV7-9,TRBJ2-3,TRBD2,CASSLGRGRAPDTQYF,TGTGCCAGCAGCTTAGGGCGCGGGAGGGCCCCAGATACGCAGTATTTT
-,TRBV24-1,TRBJ2-2,TRBD1,CATSIQKPGQWGTGELFF,TGTGCCACCAGTATCCAAAAGCCGGGACAGTGGGGAACCGGGGAGCTGTTTTTT
once,TRBV6-5,TRBJ1-1,-,CASSYLRGTEAFF,TGTGCCAGCAGTTACCTCCGGGGTACTGAAGCTTTCTTT